Only a few counts were recorded for the clone carrying this T cell receptor beta chain. Its matching antigen is unknown. It was uncontrolled infection, other autoimmune disease, pregnancy or lactation that excluded patients. The V gene end was trimmed by 5 bases and the J gene end by 4 bases; junction bases not matched to a gene: 7. This CDR3 has 14 amino acids. Per germline, CDR1 SGHVS and CDR2 FQNEAQ. The data stem from a study of T cells in Graves' hyperthyroidism and ophthalmopathy. RNA transcripts gave rise to amplified TCR beta CDR3 regions. The HTBI primer set drove a first-round RT-PCR of the TCR CDR3. Each CDR3 protein gets one entry after TCRdb re-called the multiplex PCR reads with MiXCR. The repertoire holds roughly 500,000 distinct CDR3 sequences, with 46% as singletons. Study-level points and caveats: Most thyroid clonotypes that were expanded above 0.001 also turned up in blood.

What was sequenced was peripheral blood or thyroid tissue (not recorded which). This sequence originates from an adult woman with Graves' disease, either hyperthyroidism or ophthalmopathy (not recorded which). The genes are TRBV7-8 and TRBJ2-7; 8 nucleotides agree with TRBD1. The CDR3 protein is CASSPDRALYEQYF. The CDR3 DNA follows: TGTGCCAGCAGCCCGGACAGGGCCCTGTACGAGCAGTACTTC.